What follows describes a single T cell receptor (beta chain). What it recognizes is unknown. CDR3 length: 15 residues. CDR1 and CDR2 (germline): MNHEY, SVGEGT. Primed by a sample-barcoded 5' primer and a J-beta primer mix, a second PCR proceeded for about 7 to 11 cycles. TCRdb recomputed calls from the 5' RACE reads with MiXCR, one row per CDR3 protein. This repertoire shows about 970,000 distinct CDR3 sequences, about 51% found once; its top ten account for about 22%. This sample is drawn from a study of blood T cells in healthy people across ages. Whole-study results and caveats: Per million T cells, TCR beta diversity dropped roughly linearly as age increased.

The specimen was blood. The chain recombines TRBV6-2 or TRBV6-3 with TRBJ2-7, with 7 positions matching TRBD1. The DNA matches TRBJ2-5 better at its end, which makes the J call doubtful. The receptor was isolated from an older woman in good health. CDR3 DNA: TGTGCCAGCAGACCTACCGGGACAGATAAAGAGACCCAGTACTTC. This translates into CASRPTGTDKETQYF.